A single sample gave rise to the 7 T cell receptor beta chains below, sequenced in a study of blood T cell repertoires in COVID-19. Only in-frame clones appear in the TCRdb table, and some are missing; sequencing was by immunoSEQ multiplex PCR. The profile covers 370,000 or so clones, with around 87% appearing a single time and about 1.5% taken by the ten largest. Input material: PBMCs or T cells enriched from blood (not recorded which). These receptors were collected from a man aged 25 to 40 who had recovered from COVID-19.

The rearrangement links TRBV10-1 to TRBJ2-3, with 11 positions matching TRBD2. V was clipped by 3 bases and J by 2 bases; unmatched bases: 7. Per germline, CDR1 WNHNN and CDR2 SYGVQD (reference sequence). The CDR3 length is 17 residues. The CDR3 nucleotides read TGCGCCAGCAGTGACGGAACTAGCGGGGGTTTCACAGATACGCAGTATTTT. Translating it yields CASSDGTSGGFTDTQYF.

The rearrangement links TRBV5-4 to TRBJ1-3; 9 nucleotides line up with TRBD1. V trimming: 5 bases; J trimming: 4 bases; junction bases outside the gene matches: 4. CDR1 and CDR2 (germline): SGHNT, YYREEE (reference sequence). The CDR3 is made up of 14 amino acids. CDR3 region: CASRADRGGNTIYF. In nucleotides, the CDR3 is TGTGCCAGCAGGGCGGACAGGGGAGGAAACACCATATATTTT.

This chain connects TRBV6-5 to TRBJ1-2; 7 bases match TRBD1. CDR1 and CDR2 from the germline V gene are MNHEY and SVGAGI. The trim removed 5 bases at V and 1 base at J, leaving 7 bases unmatched. This CDR3 has 15 amino acids. The CDR3 region has the DNA TGTGCCAGCAGTCAGACAGGACAGGTTAACTATGGCTACACCTTC. Amino acids: CASSQTGQVNYGYTF.

The chain combines TRBV6-4 with TRBJ2-2; TRBD2 might be the D (6 bases). Germline V gene lookup returns CDR1 MRHNA and CDR2 SNTAGT. V dropped 5 bases and J dropped 6 bases, with 13 bases sitting between them. This CDR3 has 14 residues. CDR3 region: CASSTETRSGELFF. The CDR3 DNA follows: TGTGCCAGCAGTACCGAGACTAGATCCGGGGAGCTGTTTTTT.

The CDR3 is CSVDPADSNEKLFF. CDR3 DNA sequence: TGCAGCGTTGACCCCGCAGACTCCAATGAAAAACTGTTTTTT. The chain recombines TRBV29-1 with TRBJ1-4; D unclear. Deletions cut 3 bases from V and 5 bases from J, with 13 bases between. Germline CDR1 reads SQVTM; CDR2 reads ANQGSEA. The CDR3 extends over 14 amino acids.

J is TRBJ2-1 and V is TRBV5-1; tentative D call: TRBD2 (5 bases). The CDR3 covers 14 residues. The V end lost 4 bases, the J end lost 6 bases, and 14 bases lay between the germline ends. CDR1 is SGHRS, CDR2 YFSETQ, per germline. The CDR3 coding sequence is TGCGCCAGCAGCGACCGTGGGGAGAGCAATGAGCAGTTCTTC. This codes for CASSDRGESNEQFF.

About this clone: This CDR3 is also generated by other DNA sequences in the sample. The chain joins TRBV9 to TRBJ1-1; weak D call: TRBD1 (5 bases). Trimming removed 4 bases at V and 4 bases at J, with 11 bases between. The CDR3 consists of 13 residues. The germline gives CDR1 SGDLS, CDR2 YYNGEE. The CDR3 loop reads CASSRAGGTEAFF. In nucleotides, the CDR3 is TGTGCCAGCAGCCGCGCGGGGGGCACTGAAGCTTTCTTT.